This T cell receptor beta chain was identified during a study of cytomegalovirus exposure and HLA in healthy donors. Broader study findings: The study labeled 150 to 200 TCR beta chains cytomegalovirus-associated. Only CMV serostatus was available as immune exposure information. An Asian-associated ancestry cluster reportedly showed fewer N-insertions than the approximately 700-donor mean in a later analysis.

This clone has a handful of counts. Its matching antigen is unknown. Germline V gene sequence: CDR1 SGHTA, CDR2 FQGNSA. With 5 bases removed from V and 1 base from J, the gap between germline ends came to 15 bases. CDR3 length: 17 residues. Use of 60 Vbeta and 13 Jbeta primers characterized the PCR. TCRdb keeps only in-frame clones here, not all; method: immunoSEQ multiplex PCR. Altogether over 150,000 clones are present, 60% to 80% being singletons, with the ten largest covering around 3%. The sequenced sample was PBMCs. V is TRBV7-2 and J is TRBJ2-6, with D perhaps matching TRBD2 (6 bases). This receptor was obtained from a woman aged 40 to 55 in good health and CMV-seropositive. CDR3 coding DNA: TGTGCCAGCAGCGACTACTACCGGGGGTCTGGGGCCAACGTCCTGACTTTC. Residues: CASSDYYRGSGANVLTF.